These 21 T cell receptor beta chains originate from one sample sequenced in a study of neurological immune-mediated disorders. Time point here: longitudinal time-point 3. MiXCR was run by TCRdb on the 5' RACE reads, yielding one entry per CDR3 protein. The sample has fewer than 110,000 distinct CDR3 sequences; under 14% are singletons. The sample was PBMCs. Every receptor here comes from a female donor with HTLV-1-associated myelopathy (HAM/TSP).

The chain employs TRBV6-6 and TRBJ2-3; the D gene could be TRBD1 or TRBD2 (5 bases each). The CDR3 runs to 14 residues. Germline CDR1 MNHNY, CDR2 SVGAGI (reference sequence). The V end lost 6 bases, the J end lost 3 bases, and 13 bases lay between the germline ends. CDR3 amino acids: CASRGRWGTDTQYF. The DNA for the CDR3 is TGTGCCAGCAGGGGACGTTGGGGAACAGATACGCAGTATTTT.

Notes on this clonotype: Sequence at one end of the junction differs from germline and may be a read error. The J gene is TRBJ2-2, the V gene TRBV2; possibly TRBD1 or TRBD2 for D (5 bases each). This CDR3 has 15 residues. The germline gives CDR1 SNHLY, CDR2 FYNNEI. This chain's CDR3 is CASSERAGSTGELIF. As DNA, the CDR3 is TGTGCCAGCTCAGAACGGGCAGGGAGCACCGGGGAGCTGATTTTC.

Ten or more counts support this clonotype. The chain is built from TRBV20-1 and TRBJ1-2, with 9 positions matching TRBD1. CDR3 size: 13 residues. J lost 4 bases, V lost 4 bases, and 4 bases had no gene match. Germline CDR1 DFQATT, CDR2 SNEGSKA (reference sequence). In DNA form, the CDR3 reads TGCAGTGCTACGGGACAGGGCAGCTATGGCTACACCTTC. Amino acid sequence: CSATGQGSYGYTF.

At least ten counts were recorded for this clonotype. CDR3 residues: CASSLQGIGNSPLHF. For the CDR3, the DNA is TGTGCCAGCAGTTTGCAGGGGATAGGCAATTCACCCCTCCACTTT. The rearrangement uses TRBV12-3 or TRBV12-4 and TRBJ1-6, with a possible D match to TRBD1 (6 bases). This CDR3 contains 15 residues. The germline V and J ends were trimmed by 3 bases and 7 bases, with 13 bases remaining between them.

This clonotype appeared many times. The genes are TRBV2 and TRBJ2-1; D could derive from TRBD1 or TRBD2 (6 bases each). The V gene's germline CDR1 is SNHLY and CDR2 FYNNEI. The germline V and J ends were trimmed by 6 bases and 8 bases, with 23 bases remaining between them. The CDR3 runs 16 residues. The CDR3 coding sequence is TGTGCCAGCAGACTTCTAACGGGACTTGGGGGGCATGAGCAGTTCTTC. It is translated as CASRLLTGLGGHEQFF.

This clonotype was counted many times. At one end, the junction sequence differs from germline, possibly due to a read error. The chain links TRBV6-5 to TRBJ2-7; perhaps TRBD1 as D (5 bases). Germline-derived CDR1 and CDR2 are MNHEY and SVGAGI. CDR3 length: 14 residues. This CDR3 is CASAIDPGSSEQYF. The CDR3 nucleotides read TGTGCCAGCGCAATCGACCCAGGGTCCTCCGAGCAGTACTTC.

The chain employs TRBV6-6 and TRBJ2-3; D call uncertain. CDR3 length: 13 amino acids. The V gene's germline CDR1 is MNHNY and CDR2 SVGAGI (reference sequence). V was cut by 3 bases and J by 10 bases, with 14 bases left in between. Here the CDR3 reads CASSYDPSGPQYF. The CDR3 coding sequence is TGTGCCAGCAGTTATGACCCCTCGGGTCCGCAGTATTTT.

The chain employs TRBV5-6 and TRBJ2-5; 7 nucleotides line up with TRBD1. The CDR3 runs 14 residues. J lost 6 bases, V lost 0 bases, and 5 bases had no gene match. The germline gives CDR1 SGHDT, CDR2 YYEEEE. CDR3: CASSLGPGGKTQYF. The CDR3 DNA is TGTGCCAGCAGCTTGGGTCCAGGGGGAAAGACCCAGTACTTC.

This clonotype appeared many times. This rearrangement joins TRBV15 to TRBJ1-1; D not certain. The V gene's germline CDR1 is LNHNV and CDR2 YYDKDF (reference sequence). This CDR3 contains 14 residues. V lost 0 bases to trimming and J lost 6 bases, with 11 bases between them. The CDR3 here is CATSRDMGLAEAFF. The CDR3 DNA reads TGTGCCACCAGCAGAGATATGGGGTTGGCTGAAGCTTTCTTT.

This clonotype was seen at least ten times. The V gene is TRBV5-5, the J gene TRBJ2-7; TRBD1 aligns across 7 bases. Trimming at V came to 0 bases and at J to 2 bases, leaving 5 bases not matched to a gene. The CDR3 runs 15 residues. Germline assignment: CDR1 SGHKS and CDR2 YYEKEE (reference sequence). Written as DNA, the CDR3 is TGTGCCAGCAGCTTGGAGGGGGCTAGTACCTACGAGCAGTACTTC. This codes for CASSLEGASTYEQYF.

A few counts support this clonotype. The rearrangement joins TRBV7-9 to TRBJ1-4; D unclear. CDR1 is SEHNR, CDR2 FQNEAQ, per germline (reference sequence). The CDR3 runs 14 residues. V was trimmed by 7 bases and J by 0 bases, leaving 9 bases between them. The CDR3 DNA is TGTGCCAGCACCAAAACTTCAACTAATGAAAAACTGTTTTTT. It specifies CASTKTSTNEKLFF.

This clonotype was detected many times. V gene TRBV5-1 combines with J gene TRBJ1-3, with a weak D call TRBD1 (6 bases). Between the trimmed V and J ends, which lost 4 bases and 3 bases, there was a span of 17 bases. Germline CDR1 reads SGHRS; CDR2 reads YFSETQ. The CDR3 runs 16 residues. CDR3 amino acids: CASSPPQGSGGNTIYF. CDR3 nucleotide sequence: TGCGCCAGCAGCCCACCACAGGGATCTGGTGGAAACACCATATATTTT.

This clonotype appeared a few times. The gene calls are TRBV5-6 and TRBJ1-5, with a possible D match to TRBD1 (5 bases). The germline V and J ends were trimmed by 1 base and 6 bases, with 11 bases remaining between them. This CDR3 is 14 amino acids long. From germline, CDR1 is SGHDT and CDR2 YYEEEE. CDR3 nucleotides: TGTGCCAGCAGCTTGCGGGGGGAAGGTCAGCCCCAGCATTTT. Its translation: CASSLRGEGQPQHF. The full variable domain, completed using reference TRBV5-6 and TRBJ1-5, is DAGVTQSPTHLIKTRGQQVTLRCSPKSGHDTVSWYQQALGQGPQFIFQYYEEEERQRGNFPDRFSGHQFPNYSSELNVNALLLGDSALYLCASSLRGEGQPQHFGDGTRLSIL.

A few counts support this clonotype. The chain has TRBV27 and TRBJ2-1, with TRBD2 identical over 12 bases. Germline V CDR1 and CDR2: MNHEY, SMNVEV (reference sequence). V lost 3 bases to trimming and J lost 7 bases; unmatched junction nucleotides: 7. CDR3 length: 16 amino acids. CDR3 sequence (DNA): TGTGCCAGCAGTTTGTTACTAGCGGGGGGTTTTAATGAGCAGTTCTTC. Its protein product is CASSLLLAGGFNEQFF.

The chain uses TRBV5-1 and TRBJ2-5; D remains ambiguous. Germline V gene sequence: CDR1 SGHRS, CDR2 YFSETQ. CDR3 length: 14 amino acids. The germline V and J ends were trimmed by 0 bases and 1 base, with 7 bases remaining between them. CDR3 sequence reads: CASSLAQIQETQYF. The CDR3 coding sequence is TGCGCCAGCAGCTTGGCGCAGATCCAAGAGACCCAGTACTTC.

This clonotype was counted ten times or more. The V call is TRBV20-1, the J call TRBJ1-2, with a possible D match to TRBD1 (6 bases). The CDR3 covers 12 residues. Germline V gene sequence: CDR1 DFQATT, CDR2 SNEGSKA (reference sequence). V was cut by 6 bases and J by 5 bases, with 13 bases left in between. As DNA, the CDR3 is TGCAGTGCCGGGGGCGAGGCATATGGCTACACCTTC. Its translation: CSAGGEAYGYTF.

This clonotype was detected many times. The chain's CDR3 is CASSGQVNTGELFF. The CDR3, as DNA: TGTGCCAGCAGTGGGCAAGTTAACACCGGGGAGCTGTTTTTT. V and J are TRBV2 and TRBJ2-2, with no clear D. Per the germline V gene, CDR1 is SNHLY and CDR2 is FYNNEI. Deletions cut 4 bases from V and 2 bases from J, with 8 bases between. The length of the CDR3 is 14 residues. The full variable domain, in which reference TRBV2 and TRBJ2-2 provide the parts outside the CDR3, is EPEVTQTPSHQVTQMGQEVILRCVPISNHLYFYWYRQILGQKVEFLVSFYNNEISEKSEIFDDQFSVERPDGSNFTLKIRSTKLEDSAMYFCASSGQVNTGELFFGEGSRLTVL.

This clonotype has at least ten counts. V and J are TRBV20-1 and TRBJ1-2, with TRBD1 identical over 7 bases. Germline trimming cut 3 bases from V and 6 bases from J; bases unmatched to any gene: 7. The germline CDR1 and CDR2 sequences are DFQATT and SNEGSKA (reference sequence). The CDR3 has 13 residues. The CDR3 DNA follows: TGCAGTGCTAGCCGACTACAGGGGAATGGCTACACCTTC. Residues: CSASRLQGNGYTF.

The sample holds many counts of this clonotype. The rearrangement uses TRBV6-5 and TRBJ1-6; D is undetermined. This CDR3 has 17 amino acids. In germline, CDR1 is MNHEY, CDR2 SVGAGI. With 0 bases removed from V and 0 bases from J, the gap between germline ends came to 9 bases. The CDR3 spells CASSYSTESSYNSPLHF. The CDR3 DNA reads TGTGCCAGCAGTTACTCAACCGAGAGCTCCTATAATTCACCCCTCCACTTT.

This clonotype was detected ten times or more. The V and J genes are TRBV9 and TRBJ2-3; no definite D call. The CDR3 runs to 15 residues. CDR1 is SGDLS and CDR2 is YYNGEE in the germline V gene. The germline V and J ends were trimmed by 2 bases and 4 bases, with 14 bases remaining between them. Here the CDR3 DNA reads TGTGCCAGCAGCGTGGCAGCGTCGATCGCAGATACGCAGTATTTT. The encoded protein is CASSVAASIADTQYF.

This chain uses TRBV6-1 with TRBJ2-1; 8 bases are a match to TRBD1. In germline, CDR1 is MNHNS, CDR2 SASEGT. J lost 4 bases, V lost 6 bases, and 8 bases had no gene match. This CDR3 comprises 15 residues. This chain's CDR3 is CASSTPGQEYNEQFF. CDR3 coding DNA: TGTGCCAGCAGCACCCCGGGACAGGAGTACAATGAGCAGTTCTTC.